This T cell receptor (beta chain) was documented in a study of cytomegalovirus exposure and HLA in healthy donors (dated by TCRdb to the late 2010s). Looking at the study overall: An earlier analysis of approximately 640 of the donors reported approximately 290 Gb of sequence data and roughly 110 million unique TCR beta sequences from roughly 200 million T cells. Roughly 300 gigabases of sequencing data and tens of millions of unique TCR sequences were included in an early release covering about 700 HLA-typed donors. Of the approximately 400 genotyped donors, 75% to 85% were placed in the genetic ancestry cluster associated with self-reported Caucasian donors. The study was designed to test whether signatures of past pathogen exposure could be identified by cataloging public T cell receptors. The study used immunosequencing to profile the T cell repertoires of several hundred subjects and linked those repertoires to cytomegalovirus serostatus. Besides the first cohort of roughly 640 subjects, a separate validation cohort made up of 120 different subjects was used. To predict cytomegalovirus infection status, the study combined high-throughput TCR immunosequencing, statistical association of individual TCRs with disease status, and machine learning. A later analysis re-examined previously published TCR beta repertoires from around 670 donors and added high-resolution HLA genotyping to investigate patterns of TCR occurrence. Rather than drawing on any new phenotypic data, the later analysis identified candidate immune exposures from TCR beta sequences and the way those sequences occurred across donors. To decide whether each TCR beta V gene segment behaved as functional or pseudogenic, an earlier analysis of some 580 of the donors relied on high-throughput TCR beta sequencing. Donor age, sex, ethnicity and CMV serostatus were compiled together with the repertoire data. A later genetic analysis took genome-wide SNP genotypes for about 60% of the roughly 670 donors and used that subset as a discovery cohort. All discovery cohort repertoires had been generated on a single sequencing platform. Both class I and class II loci were covered by HLA typing, at four-digit resolution. The number of typed donors differed by locus: about 620-640 for A, B, C, DRB1 and DQB1; 500 to 550 for DQA1; 606 for DPA1; and around 450 for DPB1. Because of strong linkage in the cohort, five DR-DQ haplotypes were treated as single units for association and clustering. On average, 235,054 unique TCR beta nucleotide sequences were sequenced per donor among 398 genotyped donors of the cohort, with roughly 19% of those sequences being non-productive. Summary of the overall study and its limitations: The earlier analysis of 450 to 700 of the donors excluded roughly 16 rarely observed V segments, including chromosome 9 orphons, because counts were too low. It was suggested by the authors that the approach could potentially be generalized to other disease states and immunological phenotypes. Because HLA typing was unavailable for some donors at each locus, only the typed subset was used in association tests. Specific HLA alleles were associated with 15,000 to 20,000 TCR beta sequences at a false discovery rate of 0.05 in a later analysis. Linkage disequilibrium might explain the correlated functional status among segregating V segments, but an unknown experimental factor could not be excluded. When HLA alleles, especially DR and DQ, strongly co-occurred, TCR associations were difficult to assign to individual alleles. The cohort was sequenced for TCR beta chains only, and without alpha or paired-chain data the features that could be detected were limited. Because the 87-base-pair reads could not distinguish some IMGT-functional V segments, including TRBV6-2 and TRBV6-3, those segments were excluded. In an earlier analysis of more than 500 of the donors, most TCR beta V segments appeared in productive rearrangements about 87% or about 30% of the time, broadly matching IMGT annotations. A further reported finding was that TCR beta sequences accurately predicted the HLA-A and HLA-B alleles for most subjects in the first cohort. Most TCR sequences were seen in very few donors, while some public TCRs were found in many individuals. In a later genetic analysis, fewer N-insertions in productive TCRs were reported among donors in an Asian-associated ancestry cluster than the roughly 640-donor mean. The study gave a list of under 200 TCR beta chains associated with cytomegalovirus. In a later analysis, most CMV-associated TCR beta chains were found to appear HLA-restricted, with HLA associations seemingly driven largely by CMV exposure. Cytomegalovirus status was reported to be diagnosed by the classifier with high specificity and sensitivity in both the original and validation cohorts. In a later analysis, several top co-occurrence clusters were reported to appear linked to parvovirus B19, influenza, CMV and Epstein-Barr virus. A few of the identified cytomegalovirus-associated TCR beta chains were confirmed in vitro to be specific for cytomegalovirus antigens. Roughly uniform sequencing depth across donors was assumed in presence/absence analyses, although this assumption may not hold. CMV serostatus was the only immune exposure information available for the cohort. An association between a missense DCLRE1C variant and V-gene and J-gene trimming of TCR beta chains was found in a later genetic analysis and replicated in an independent cohort. According to a later analysis, TCR association rates differed among HLA loci, with DRB1 alleles showing the most associated TCRs and HLA-C alleles showing the fewest. A cluster of highly shared sequence variants was judged likely to be a technical artifact of the sequencing pipeline. Compared with equally common non-associated chains, HLA-associated TCR beta chains in a later analysis were more clonally expanded and had lower generation probabilities.

Libraries were constructed by the immunoSEQ multiplex PCR assay. For the multiplex PCR, a mixture combining 60 forward primers for TCR Vbeta segments and 13 reverse primers for TCR Jbeta segments was used. Amplification of the CDR3 region of rearranged TCR beta genes was performed with a multiplex PCR assay on genomic DNA. Amplified TCR beta libraries were sequenced as 87-base-pair reads on the Illumina HiSeq System. The original pipeline was this. A later analysis counted tens of millions of unique TCR beta chains across the 666 repertoires, and roughly 10 million of these chains were shared by at least two donors. Raw reads were error-corrected and collapsed into unique sequences by a nearest-neighbor algorithm in which closely related sequences were merged to remove PCR and sequencing errors. CDR3 sequences were aligned to IMGT reference sequences to assign V, D and J gene segments. For a sequence to be retained, a match of at least six nucleotides to both a V gene segment and a J gene segment was required. A rearrangement counted as productive if the CDR3 had no stop codons and remained in frame with V and J, and every other rearrangement counted as non-productive. CDR3 was defined by IMGT convention, running from the second conserved V-encoded cysteine to the conserved J-encoded phenylalanine. The earlier analysis of 500 to 600 of the donors excluded sequences that lacked an unambiguous match to a single V gene segment. In an earlier analysis of some 590 of the donors, a V segment was called functional when productive rearrangements were above 56.7%, and segregating when the standard deviation between donors exceeded 5%. To diagnose cytomegalovirus status from the catalog of TCR beta chain sequences, a statistical classification framework was built. A later analysis assigned V and J genes by comparing TCR nucleotide sequences with IMGT/GENE-DB human TR gene sequences. The TCRdist pipeline was used in a later analysis to assign CDR3 sequences and most-parsimonious VDJ recombination scenarios. In a later analysis, each TCR beta chain was defined by its CDR3 amino acid sequence together with its V-gene family, and reads lacking a unique V-gene family were excluded. As a way to deal with suspected cross-contamination and a sequencing artifact, a later analysis dropped over 550 nucleotide sequences that were highly shared and had low generation probability. For each public chain, a later analysis derived a clonal expansion index from normalized ranks of inferred template counts within each repertoire. A later analysis computed generation probabilities with a VDJ recombination model fitted to out-of-frame rearrangements, and checked the results against IGoR. A later analysis scored TCR-TCR, TCR-HLA and TCR-CMV co-occurrence with hypergeometric tests, applying a repertoire-size bias correction to TCR pairs. A later analysis estimated false discovery rates by permuting HLA or CMV assignments 20 times. A later analysis grouped co-occurring TCRs with DBSCAN, adding TCRdist sequence similarity when clustering within HLA-allele-positive subsets. For co-occurrence clustering, repertoires with fewer than 30,000 or more than 120,000 public chains were excluded, along with several repertoires with anomalous nucleotide sharing. TCRdb retrieved this table from immuneACCESS and kept in-frame rearrangements only. Not all clones are present; in checked studies, unresolved V genes account for under half, and no reason is known for the remainder. V, J and clone size derive from that table, while D and trimming were established from the DNA sequence. This sample is represented by 120,000 to 150,000 clones; around 79% of them were singletons. Of the sample, around 5.4% falls within the top ten clones.

In total, 666 healthy bone marrow donors made up the cohort. At the time of sampling, every cohort member was nominally healthy, though immune exposures that went unrecorded were likely present. The donor tested CMV seropositive, placing the donor among the 289 seropositive members of the cohort. Every donor gave a peripheral blood sample, and the peripheral blood mononuclear cells from that sample were used for TCR beta sequencing. Genomic DNA was extracted from the blood cell samples with the Qiagen DNeasy Blood Extraction Kit. The CDR3 starts with the cysteine, ends with the phenylalanine, and has 15 residues. CDR3 DNA is the only sequence kept; it has 45 bases, read in frame from the first base. V is trimmed back by 5 bases and J by 9 bases, and the junction contains 10 bases that no gene match accounts for. The germline V gene yields SGHAT for CDR1 and FQNNGV for CDR2. A remark on this clone: Its antigen specificity is not known. Base qualities are not recorded, but no much larger clone differs from it by a single base.

Sample: PBMCs. The source is a man aged 25 to 45 in good health and CMV-seropositive. The chain uses TRBV11-2 and TRBJ1-6; 7 of the junction bases match TRBD1. The nucleotides read TGTGCCAGCAGCCCCCGACAGGGACTAGGTTCACCCCTCCACTTT. The translation is CASSPRQGLGSPLHF.